The 12 T cell receptor beta chains in this list originate from one sample, sequenced in a study of PD-1 blockade in classical Hodgkin lymphoma. Method: immunoSEQ multiplex PCR; TCRdb's copy keeps in-frame clones and lacks some. The table includes 90,000 to 100,000 clones, just under 80% detected once. Regarding time point: cycle 4 day 1 (C4D1), after about 6 weeks of nivolumab. All the patients suffered relapse after autologous stem cell transplantation, and brentuximab vedotin exposure differed. The starting material was peripheral blood mononuclear cells (PBMCs), obtained before the fourth cycle of nivolumab. Receptors originate from a human donor with classical Hodgkin lymphoma.

In its sample, this clone was seen once. CDR3 coding DNA: TGTGCCAGCTCACCACGGATTCCCTCTGGAAACACCATATATTTT. Its translation: CASSPRIPSGNTIYF. The rearrangement uses TRBV18 and TRBJ1-3; the D is unclear. V was trimmed by 1 base and J by 0 bases, leaving 7 bases between them. This CDR3 contains 15 residues. Germline V gene lookup returns CDR1 KGHSH and CDR2 LQKENI.

This clone was picked up one time. The chain joins TRBV2 to TRBJ1-2; tentatively, D is TRBD1 (5 bases). Germline CDR1 reads SNHLY; CDR2 reads FYNNEI. The CDR3 contains 15 residues. The V and J ends lost 5 bases and 3 bases respectively, with 16 bases between them. Here the CDR3 reads CASSIGRGSHYGYTF. CDR3 coding DNA: TGTGCCAGCAGTATTGGTAGGGGATCTCACTATGGCTACACCTTC.

This clone has more than one count but fewer than ten. The chain links TRBV5-8 to TRBJ2-7; no clear D gene. V was cut by 1 base and J by 2 bases, with 19 bases left in between. The CDR3 is 17 residues long. The germline V gene encodes CDR1 SGHTS and CDR2 YDEGEE. The CDR3 loop reads CASSLSHLRLIPYEQYF. CDR3 DNA sequence: TGTGCCAGCAGCTTGAGCCACCTACGACTTATACCCTACGAGCAGTACTTC.

The chain carries TRBV18 and TRBJ2-7; D is undetermined. The length of the CDR3 is 12 residues. V lost 3 bases, J lost 2 bases, and 5 bases lay in between. Germline CDR1 and CDR2: KGHSH and LQKENI. DNA of the CDR3: TGTGCCAGCTCACCCACTACCTACGAGCAGTACTTC. It is translated as CASSPTTYEQYF.

This chain links TRBV29-1 with TRBJ1-3; D not resolved. V lost 4 bases and J lost 0, with 7 bases in between. The CDR3 spans 13 residues. The germline CDR1 and CDR2 sequences are SQVTM and ANQGSEA. The chain's CDR3 is CSVAENSGNTIYF. The CDR3 DNA reads TGCAGCGTTGCGGAGAACTCTGGAAACACCATATATTTT. Variable domain in full (rest from reference TRBV29-1 and TRBJ1-3): SAVISQKPSRDICQRGTSLTIQCQVDSQVTMMFWYRQQPGQSLTLIATANQGSEATYESGFVIDKFPISRPNLTFSTLTVSNMSPEDSSIYLCSVAENSGNTIYFGEGSWLTVV.

This sequence joins TRBV19 and TRBJ2-3; D may be TRBD1 (5 bases). This CDR3 has 14 amino acids. Trimming cost V 3 bases and J 2 bases, with 9 bases left between them. CDR1 and CDR2 (germline): LNHDA, SQIVND (reference sequence). Here the CDR3 DNA reads TGTGCCAGTAGTATCGACAGCTACACAGATACGCAGTATTTT. Residues: CASSIDSYTDTQYF.

This chain links TRBV28 with TRBJ1-2; the D gene is possibly TRBD1 (5 bases). Trimming removed 2 bases at V and 6 bases at J, with 19 bases between. Germline assignment: CDR1 MDHEN and CDR2 SYDVKM. This CDR3 spans 16 amino acids. The CDR3 is CASSLIFGSGGHGYTF. In DNA, the CDR3 is TGTGCCAGCAGTTTAATTTTCGGCTCTGGGGGTCATGGCTACACCTTC.

The V and J genes are TRBV5-4 and TRBJ1-1; 9 positions match TRBD1. Germline trimming cut 7 bases from V and 0 bases from J; bases unmatched to any gene: 7. The CDR3 has 15 residues. Germline values: CDR1 SGHNT, CDR2 YYREEE (reference sequence). The CDR3 spells CASLEDRGLNTEAFF. In DNA form, the CDR3 reads TGTGCCAGCCTTGAGGACAGGGGACTGAACACTGAAGCTTTCTTT.

This clone has a count of ten or more. This rearrangement joins TRBV7-2 to TRBJ2-2; TRBD1 aligns across 9 bases. The CDR3 has 13 amino acids. V dropped 5 bases and J dropped 6; count of bases not matched to a gene: 1. Germline CDR1 SGHTA, CDR2 FQGNSA. CDR3 amino acids: CASSGQGSGELFF. The CDR3, as DNA: TGTGCCAGCAGCGGACAGGGGTCCGGGGAGCTGTTTTTT.

As concerns this clone: A far larger clone is one nucleotide away, so this likely arose from a read error. The chain joins TRBV5-8 to TRBJ1-2, with D possibly TRBD1 on 6 matching bases. Germline loops: CDR1 SGHTS, CDR2 YDEGEE. V was clipped by 3 bases and J by 4 bases, with 10 bases between them. This CDR3 region has 13 residues. CDR3 residues: CASSWDKSYGYTF. The CDR3 DNA is TGTGCCAGCAGCTGGGACAAGTCCTATGGCTACACCTTC.

The chain is built from TRBV7-9 and TRBJ2-2; D is possibly TRBD1 or TRBD2 (6 bases each). The V and J ends lost 4 bases and 6 bases respectively, with 12 bases between them. CDR3 length: 14 amino acids. Germline V lookup: CDR1 SEHNR, CDR2 FQNEAQ (reference sequence). The CDR3 protein is CASSSPRGPGELFF. In nucleotides, the CDR3 is TGTGCCAGCAGCTCACCCCGGGGGCCCGGGGAGCTGTTTTTT. Together with reference TRBV7-9 and TRBJ2-2, the CDR3 gives the full variable domain: DTGVSQNPRHKITKRGQNVTFRCDPISEHNRLYWYRQTLGQGPEFLTYFQNEAQLEKSRLLSDRFSAERPKGSFSTLEIQRTEQGDSAMYLCASSSPRGPGELFFGEGSRLTVL.

The J gene is TRBJ1-5, the V gene TRBV28, with D hard to call. The CDR3 totals 16 residues. The ends were cut back, 10 bases at V and 0 bases at J, with 19 bases in the middle. The germline V gene has CDR1 MDHEN and CDR2 SYDVKM. The CDR3 region has the DNA TGTGCCACCTACTTCGGTGGATTCTATAGCAATCAGCCCCAGCATTTT. Translating it yields CATYFGGFYSNQPQHF.